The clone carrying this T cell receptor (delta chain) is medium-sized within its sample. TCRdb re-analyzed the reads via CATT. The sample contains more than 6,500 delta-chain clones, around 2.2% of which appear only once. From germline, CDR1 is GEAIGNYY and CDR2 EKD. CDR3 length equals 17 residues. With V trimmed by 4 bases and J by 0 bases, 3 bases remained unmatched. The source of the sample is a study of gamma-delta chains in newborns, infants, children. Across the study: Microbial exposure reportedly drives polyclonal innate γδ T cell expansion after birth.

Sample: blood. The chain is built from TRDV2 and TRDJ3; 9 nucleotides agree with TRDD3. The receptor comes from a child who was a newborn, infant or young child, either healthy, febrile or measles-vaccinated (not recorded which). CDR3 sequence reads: CACELLGDSWDTRQMFF. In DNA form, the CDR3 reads TGTGCCTGTGAGCTACTGGGGGACTCCTGGGACACCCGACAGATGTTTTTC.